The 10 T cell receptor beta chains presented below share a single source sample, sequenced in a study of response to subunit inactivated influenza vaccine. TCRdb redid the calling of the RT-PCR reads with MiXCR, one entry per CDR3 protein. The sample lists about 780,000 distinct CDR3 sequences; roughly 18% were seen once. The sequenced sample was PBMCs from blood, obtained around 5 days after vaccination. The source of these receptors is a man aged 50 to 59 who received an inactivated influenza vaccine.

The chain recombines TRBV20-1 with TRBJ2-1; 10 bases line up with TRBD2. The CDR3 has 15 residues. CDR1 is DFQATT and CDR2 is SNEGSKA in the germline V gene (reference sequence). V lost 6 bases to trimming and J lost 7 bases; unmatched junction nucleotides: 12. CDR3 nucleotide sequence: TGCAGTGCCACCTCCCTAGCGGGAGTTAGGAATGAGCAGTTCTTC. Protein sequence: CSATSLAGVRNEQFF.

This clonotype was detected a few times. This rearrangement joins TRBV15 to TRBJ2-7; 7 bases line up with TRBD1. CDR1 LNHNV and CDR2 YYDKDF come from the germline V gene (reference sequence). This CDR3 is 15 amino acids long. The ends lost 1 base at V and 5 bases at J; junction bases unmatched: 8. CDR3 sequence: CATSRAGAGGDEQYF. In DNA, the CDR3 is TGTGCCACCAGCAGAGCTGGAGCAGGGGGTGACGAGCAGTACTTC.

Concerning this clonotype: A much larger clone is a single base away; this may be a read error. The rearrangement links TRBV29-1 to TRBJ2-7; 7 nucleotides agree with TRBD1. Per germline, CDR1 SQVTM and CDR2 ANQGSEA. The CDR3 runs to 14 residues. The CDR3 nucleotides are TGCAGCGTGTCGGGACAGTTTCCCTCCTACAAGCAGTACTTC. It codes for CSVSGQFPSYKQYF.

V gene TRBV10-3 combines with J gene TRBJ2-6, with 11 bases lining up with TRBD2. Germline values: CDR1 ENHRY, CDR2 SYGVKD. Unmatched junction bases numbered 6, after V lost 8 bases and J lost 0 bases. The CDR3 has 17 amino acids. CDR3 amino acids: CAIGTSGASSGANVLTF. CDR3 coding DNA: TGTGCCATCGGGACTAGCGGAGCTTCCTCTGGGGCCAACGTCCTGACTTTC.

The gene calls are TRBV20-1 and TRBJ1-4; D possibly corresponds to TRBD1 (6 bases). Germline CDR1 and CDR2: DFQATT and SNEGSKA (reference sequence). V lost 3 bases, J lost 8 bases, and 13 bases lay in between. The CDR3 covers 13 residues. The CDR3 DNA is TGCAGTGCTAGTGTCAGGGGAAGCGAAAAACTGTTTTTT. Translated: CSASVRGSEKLFF.

The CDR3, as DNA: TGCGCCAGCAGCGGAGAGTGGGGGACAGGGAATTTTGGCTACACCTTC. Translated: CASSGEWGTGNFGYTF. The V call is TRBV5-1, the J call TRBJ1-2; 9 bases are shared with TRBD1. The junction had 14 bases not matched to a gene; V was cut back by 4 bases and J by 7 bases. Germline V gene data show CDR1 as SGHRS and CDR2 as YFSETQ. CDR3 size: 16 residues. The whole variable domain, filled in from reference TRBV5-1 and TRBJ1-2, reads KAGVTQTPRYLIKTRGQQVTLSCSPISGHRSVSWYQQTPGQGLQFLFEYFSETQRNKGNFPGRFSGRQFSNSRSEMNVSTLELGDSALYLCASSGEWGTGNFGYTFGSGTRLTVV.

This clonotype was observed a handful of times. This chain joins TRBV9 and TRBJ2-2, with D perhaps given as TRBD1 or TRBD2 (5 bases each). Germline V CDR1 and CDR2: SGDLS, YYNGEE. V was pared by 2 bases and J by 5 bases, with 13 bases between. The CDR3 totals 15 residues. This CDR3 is CASSVGPGGTGELFF. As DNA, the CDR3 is TGTGCCAGCAGCGTTGGGCCTGGGGGTACCGGGGAGCTGTTTTTT.

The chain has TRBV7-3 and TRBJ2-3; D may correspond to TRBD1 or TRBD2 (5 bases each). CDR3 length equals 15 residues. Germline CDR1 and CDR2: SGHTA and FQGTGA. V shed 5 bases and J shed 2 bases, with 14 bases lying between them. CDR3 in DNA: TGTGCCAGCAGCCCCGAGGGGCGGAACACAGATACGCAGTATTTT. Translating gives CASSPEGRNTDTQYF.

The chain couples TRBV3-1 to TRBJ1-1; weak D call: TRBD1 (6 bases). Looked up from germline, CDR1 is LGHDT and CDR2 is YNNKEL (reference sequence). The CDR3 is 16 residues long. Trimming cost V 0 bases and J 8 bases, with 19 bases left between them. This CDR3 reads CASSQDSYREAWEAFF. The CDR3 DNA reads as TGTGCCAGCAGCCAAGATTCGTACAGGGAGGCGTGGGAAGCTTTCTTT.

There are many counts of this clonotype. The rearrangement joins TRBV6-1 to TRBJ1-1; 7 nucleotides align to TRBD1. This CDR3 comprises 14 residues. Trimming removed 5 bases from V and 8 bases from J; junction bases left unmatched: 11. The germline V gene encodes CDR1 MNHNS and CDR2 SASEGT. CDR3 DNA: TGTGCCAGCAGTCCCCCGGGACAGCTGCCCGAAGCTTTCTTT. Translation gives CASSPPGQLPEAFF.